This entry lists 15 T cell receptor beta chains sequenced from one sample in a study of blood T cell repertoires in COVID-19. Produced via immunoSEQ multiplex PCR; TCRdb's table is partial and in-frame only. This sample yields approximately 180,000 clones, of which approximately 87% are seen a single time; roughly 18% belongs to the top ten. Input material: peripheral blood. The source is a person aged 70 to 85 with COVID-19, enrolled during active disease.

This clone was observed a handful of times. V and J are TRBV6-5 and TRBJ2-3, with TRBD2 identical over 7 bases. This CDR3 has 14 residues. V gave up 7 bases and J gave up 6 bases; unmatched junction bases: 10. Germline V gives CDR1 MNHEY, CDR2 SVGAGI. The CDR3 coding sequence is TGTGCCAGCAAAGTTTCTAGCGGAGCGGATACGCAGTATTTT. Its translation is CASKVSSGADTQYF.

This chain joins TRBV2 and TRBJ1-4; 8 bases are a match to TRBD1. CDR1 and CDR2 (germline): SNHLY, FYNNEI. This CDR3 has 14 amino acids. J lost 8 bases, V lost 5 bases, and 7 bases had no gene match. Here the CDR3 DNA reads TGTGCCAGCAGTTCAGGGGGCTCGGGAGAAAAACTGTTTTTT. It codes for CASSSGGSGEKLFF.

The chain joins TRBV6-4 to TRBJ2-4; a possible D gene is TRBD2 (7 bases). Germline lookup yields CDR1 MRHNA and CDR2 SNTAGT. The germline V and J ends were trimmed by 7 bases and 1 base, with 23 bases remaining between them. The CDR3 covers 18 residues. The CDR3 region is CASIGGAPDSVAKNIQYF. CDR3 nucleotides: TGTGCCAGCATTGGGGGGGCGCCGGACTCGGTCGCCAAAAACATTCAGTACTTC.

The rearrangement joins TRBV28 to TRBJ1-4, with 7 nucleotides matching TRBD1. CDR3 length: 14 residues. Unmatched junction bases numbered 5, after V lost 5 bases and J lost 5 bases. Per the germline V gene, CDR1 is MDHEN and CDR2 is SYDVKM. As DNA, the CDR3 is TGTGCCAGCAGTCTAGGACAGGAAAATGAAAAACTGTTTTTT. It encodes CASSLGQENEKLFF. The full variable domain, in which reference TRBV28 and TRBJ1-4 provide the parts outside the CDR3, is DVKVTQSSRYLVKRTGEKVFLECVQDMDHENMFWYRQDPGLGLRLIYFSYDVKMKEKGDIPEGYSVSREKKERFSLILESASTNQTSMYLCASSLGQENEKLFFGSGTQLSVL.

The genes are TRBV4-1 and TRBJ2-7; 11 positions agree with TRBD1. Losses at the gene ends were 1 base for V and 5 bases for J; bases not matched to a gene: 10. CDR3 size: 17 residues. Germline V gives CDR1 MGHRA, CDR2 YSYEKL. Here the CDR3 DNA reads TGCGCCAGCAGCCAAGCCCCCCCGTGGACAGGGGGCGACGAGCAGTACTTC. It encodes CASSQAPPWTGGDEQYF.

This clone was detected only once. The chain employs TRBV6-2 or TRBV6-3 and TRBJ2-2, with D possibly being TRBD1 (7 bases). Per the germline V gene, CDR1 is MNHEY and CDR2 is SVGEGT. CDR3 size: 15 residues. Trimming shortened V by 4 bases and J by 6 bases, and 15 bases separated the two germline ends. CDR3 sequence: CASSLEGANSGELFF. CDR3 in DNA: TGTGCCAGCAGTTTGGAGGGGGCAAATTCCGGGGAGCTGTTTTTT.

The chain has TRBV6-2 or TRBV6-3 and TRBJ2-7, with D hard to call. The CDR3 loop spans 14 amino acids. Germline values: CDR1 MNHEY, CDR2 SVGEGT. The V end lost 5 bases, the J end lost 4 bases, and 15 bases lay between the germline ends. The DNA for the CDR3 is TGTGCCAGCAGTCCCCCCGCGCGGAGATACGAGCAGTACTTC. Its translation: CASSPPARRYEQYF.

V is TRBV7-2 and J is TRBJ2-7; 8 nucleotides agree with TRBD1. V lost 5 bases, J lost 4 bases, and 10 bases stayed unmatched. Germline assignment: CDR1 SGHTA and CDR2 FQGNSA. The CDR3 has 15 residues. Here the CDR3 reads CASSARQGFEYEQYF. The CDR3 DNA is TGTGCCAGCAGCGCAAGACAGGGGTTTGAATACGAGCAGTACTTC.

A few counts support this clone. J is TRBJ1-2 and V is TRBV7-8; 9 positions agree with TRBD1. CDR3 length: 15 amino acids. V dropped 5 bases and J dropped 3; count of bases not matched to a gene: 7. In germline, CDR1 is SGHVS, CDR2 FQNEAQ. As DNA, the CDR3 is TGTGCCAGCAGCCGGACAGGGGCTAAGGACTATGGCTACACCTTC. Amino acids: CASSRTGAKDYGYTF.

Only one count was recorded for this clone. The gene calls are TRBV28 and TRBJ2-5; D ambiguous. Germline loops: CDR1 MDHEN, CDR2 SYDVKM. Trimming shortened V by 5 bases and J by 3 bases, and 19 bases separated the two germline ends. The CDR3 length is 16 residues. Written as DNA, the CDR3 is TGTGCCAGCAGTAACCCAGGAAGTGGATTAAAAGAGACCCAGTACTTC. Translation gives CASSNPGSGLKETQYF.

The chain couples TRBV9 to TRBJ2-7, with D perhaps TRBD1 (6 bases). The germline CDR1 and CDR2 sequences are SGDLS and YYNGEE. Trimming pared 1 base from V and 5 bases from J, leaving 13 bases between. This CDR3 is 14 amino acids long. CDR3 bases: TGTGCCAGCAGCGTAAGACAGCCAGGGGACGAGCAGTACTTC. Translation gives CASSVRQPGDEQYF.

This clone was recorded a few times. The chain is built from TRBV6-2 or TRBV6-3 and TRBJ2-7; a possible D gene is TRBD1 (6 bases). Trimming removed 0 bases from V and 4 bases from J, with 13 bases in between. This CDR3 is built from 15 residues. CDR1 and CDR2 from the germline V gene are MNHEY and SVGEGT. The CDR3 coding sequence is TGTGCCAGCAGTTACTCGCTGGACAGTGGTTACGAGCAGTACTTC. It specifies CASSYSLDSGYEQYF.

V is TRBV28 and J is TRBJ1-5; weak D call: TRBD1 (6 bases). CDR1 is MDHEN, CDR2 SYDVKM, per germline. The CDR3 loop spans 15 amino acids. With 4 bases removed from V and 4 bases from J, the gap between germline ends came to 14 bases. CDR3 nucleotides: TGTGCCAGCAGTTCCACAGGGTACCCGAATCAGCCCCAGCATTTT. Its protein is CASSSTGYPNQPQHF. The whole variable domain, remainder taken from reference TRBV28 and TRBJ1-5, is DVKVTQSSRYLVKRTGEKVFLECVQDMDHENMFWYRQDPGLGLRLIYFSYDVKMKEKGDIPEGYSVSREKKERFSLILESASTNQTSMYLCASSSTGYPNQPQHFGDGTRLSIL.

The V and J genes are TRBV19 and TRBJ1-5; TRBD1 aligns across 7 bases. The germline CDR1 and CDR2 sequences are LNHDA and SQIVND (reference sequence). This CDR3 has 17 residues. The V gene end was trimmed by 5 bases and the J gene end by 1 base; junction bases not matched to a gene: 11. The CDR3, as DNA: TGTGCCAGTAGTCCTTCAGTAACAGGGGTCAGCAATCAGCCCCAGCATTTT. It translates to CASSPSVTGVSNQPQHF.

CDR3 amino acids: CASSFLRGNYGYTF. The CDR3, as DNA: TGTGCCAGTAGTTTCCTCAGGGGGAACTATGGCTACACCTTC. The rearrangement links TRBV19 to TRBJ1-2; 7 bases fit TRBD1. J lost 2 bases, V lost 5 bases, and 5 bases had no gene match. There are 14 residues in the CDR3. Per germline, CDR1 LNHDA and CDR2 SQIVND (reference sequence).